This T cell receptor (beta chain) was identified during a study of OX40 agonist ivuxolimab in advanced cancers. Across the whole study: Ivuxolimab, an agonistic anti-OX40 (CD134) antibody, was given to patients. Participants could have had prior anti-PD-1, anti-PD-L1 or anti-CTLA-4 therapy, and more than 35% had some.

Libraries were prepared by immunoSEQ multiplex PCR; TCRdb keeps only in-frame clonotypes and omits some of them. The repertoire has about 100,000 clones, roughly 88% of them found once; the top ten carry around 1.6%. The CDR3 runs 13 residues. V was pared by 4 bases and J by 2 bases, with 0 bases of the junction left unmatched. The germline gives CDR1 LGHNA, CDR2 YSLEER. The rearrangement links TRBV4-3 to TRBJ2-7, with 9 bases matching TRBD1. The receptor comes from an adult with an advanced solid tumor such as melanoma, head and neck, liver or kidney cancer. The source was CD4+ or CD8+ T cells sorted from blood, collected in a trial of the OX40 agonist ivuxolimab. CDR3 sequence reads: CASSRTGAYEQYF. Written as DNA, the CDR3 is TGCGCCAGCAGCCGGACAGGGGCCTACGAGCAGTACTTC.